What follows are 15 T cell receptor beta chains derived from one specimen sequenced in a study of sequential checkpoint blockade in melanoma. The treatment was: randomized to nivolumab then ipilimumab (arm A) or the reverse (arm B). TCRdb's copy holds only in-frame clones and misses some; the assay was immunoSEQ multiplex PCR. Of 20,000 to 25,000 clones in the sample, around 26% were seen once. The source material was tumor tissue (inferred from file names), sampled from a patient given nivolumab and ipilimumab in sequence. Every receptor here comes from a human donor with melanoma.

V is TRBV28 and J is TRBJ2-1, with TRBD2 matching 13 bases. The CDR3 loop spans 16 amino acids. CDR1 and CDR2 from the germline V gene are MDHEN and SYDVKM. J was trimmed by 10 bases and V by 2 bases; bases with no gene match: 8. CDR3 residues: CASSLEGLAGMNEQFF. The CDR3 DNA sequence: TGTGCCAGCAGTTTAGAGGGACTAGCGGGAATGAACGAGCAGTTCTTC.

For the CDR3, the DNA is TGTGCCAGCAGCCTTGGAGGGGTTGACACTGAAGCTTTCTTT. As protein: CASSLGGVDTEAFF. This chain links TRBV11-3 with TRBJ1-1, with a weak D call TRBD1 (5 bases). The CDR3 runs to 14 residues. The germline V and J ends were trimmed by 5 bases and 3 bases, with 13 bases remaining between them. CDR1 is SGHNT and CDR2 is YENEEA in the germline V gene.

This chain uses TRBV28 with TRBJ2-1; 8 bases fit TRBD1. The V and J ends lost 7 bases and 7 bases, in that order; junction bases with no gene match: 9. The germline gives CDR1 MDHEN, CDR2 SYDVKM. This CDR3 is 14 amino acids long. The CDR3 sequence: CASNPGQGKNEQFF. CDR3 nucleotides: TGTGCCAGCAATCCCGGACAGGGTAAGAATGAGCAGTTCTTC.

In this sample, this clone turned up once. The chain combines TRBV6-8 with TRBJ2-1; D possibly corresponds to TRBD2 (5 bases). The V end lost 0 bases, the J end lost 4 bases, and 10 bases lay between the germline ends. Looked up from germline, CDR1 is MNHGY and CDR2 is SAAAGT. The CDR3 contains 15 residues. The chain's CDR3 is CASSYSGSFYNEQFF. CDR3 coding DNA: TGTGCCAGCAGTTACTCTGGGAGCTTTTACAATGAGCAGTTCTTC.

CDR3 DNA: TGCGCCAGCAGCTGGGGAGGCCAGGGGGGGACGAATGAGCAGTTCTTC. It is translated as CASSWGGQGGTNEQFF. V and J are TRBV5-1 and TRBJ2-1; D tentatively reads TRBD1 or TRBD2 (7 bases each). From germline, CDR1 is SGHRS and CDR2 YFSETQ. The CDR3 is 16 residues long. V lost 3 bases and J lost 7, with 20 bases in between.

V and J are TRBV19 and TRBJ1-5, with 10 bases identical to TRBD1. V was clipped by 5 bases and J by 3 bases; unmatched bases: 7. Germline loops: CDR1 LNHDA, CDR2 SQIVND (reference sequence). CDR3 length: 16 residues. Here the CDR3 reads CASSGRQGAFNQPQHF. In nucleotides, the CDR3 is TGTGCCAGTAGTGGGAGACAGGGGGCTTTCAATCAGCCCCAGCATTTT. The entire variable domain, with the rest obtained from reference TRBV19 and TRBJ1-5, is as follows: DGGITQSPKYLFRKEGQNVTLSCEQNLNHDAMYWYRQDPGQGLRLIYYSQIVNDFQKGDIAEGYSVSREKKESFPLTVTSAQKNPTAFYLCASSGRQGAFNQPQHFGDGTRLSIL.

V gene TRBV28 combines with J gene TRBJ1-5; D uncertain. The CDR3 totals 13 residues. The germline V gene encodes CDR1 MDHEN and CDR2 SYDVKM. Trimming left V 7 bases short and J 3 bases short, with 10 bases between. CDR3 nucleotide sequence: TGTGCCAGCACCCCCCGGTTCAATCAGCCCCAGCATTTT. Residues: CASTPRFNQPQHF.

The V and J genes are TRBV6-8 and TRBJ2-7; a possible D gene is TRBD2 (6 bases). Per germline, CDR1 MNHGY and CDR2 SAAAGT. This CDR3 comprises 16 residues. Trimming took off 5 bases at V and 5 bases at J, with 22 bases between the two ends. The CDR3 DNA is TGTGCCAGCAGTCCCCCAAGACTAGGACCTAGCCACGAGCAGTACTTC. Protein: CASSPPRLGPSHEQYF.

This clone has just a few counts. The rearrangement links TRBV27 to TRBJ2-3; 10 nucleotides line up with TRBD2. The CDR3 is made up of 16 amino acids. Trimming cost V 6 bases and J 3 bases; bases outside gene matches: 9. Per germline, CDR1 MNHEY and CDR2 SMNVEV (reference sequence). Here the CDR3 DNA reads TGTGCCAGCAGGCGAGGGAGCGGGAGGGCAACAGATACGCAGTATTTT. Encoded protein: CASRRGSGRATDTQYF.

The J gene is TRBJ2-5, the V gene TRBV6-8, with TRBD1 matching 7 bases. Germline V gene lookup returns CDR1 MNHGY and CDR2 SAAAGT. The CDR3 has 13 amino acids. V dropped 5 bases and J dropped 1; count of bases not matched to a gene: 1. CDR3 bases: TGTGCCAGCAGTCGGACAGGCCAAGAGACCCAGTACTTC. This gives the protein CASSRTGQETQYF.

This sequence joins TRBV5-1 and TRBJ2-3; D uncertain. Per the germline V gene, CDR1 is SGHRS and CDR2 is YFSETQ. Trimming removed 0 bases at V and 0 bases at J, with 11 bases between. There are 16 residues in the CDR3. The CDR3 nucleotides are TGCGCCAGCAGCTTGGGGCAGACATTAAGCACAGATACGCAGTATTTT. Protein sequence: CASSLGQTLSTDTQYF. The full variable domain, its missing parts supplied by reference TRBV5-1 and TRBJ2-3, is KAGVTQTPRYLIKTRGQQVTLSCSPISGHRSVSWYQQTPGQGLQFLFEYFSETQRNKGNFPGRFSGRQFSNSRSEMNVSTLELGDSALYLCASSLGQTLSTDTQYFGPGTRLTVL.

The rearrangement uses TRBV6-8 and TRBJ2-6; D is unresolved. Germline V gene lookup returns CDR1 MNHGY and CDR2 SAAAGT. V was shortened by 0 bases and J by 0 bases, with 12 bases between the two germline ends. This CDR3 spans 18 amino acids. The CDR3 coding sequence is TGTGCCAGCAGTTACTCTAGGGCGGACGACTCTGGGGCCAACGTCCTGACTTTC. Residues: CASSYSRADDSGANVLTF.

The gene calls are TRBV19 and TRBJ1-5; D unresolved. The length of the CDR3 is 16 residues. The V and J ends lost 6 bases and 0 bases respectively, with 15 bases between them. The germline CDR1 and CDR2 sequences are LNHDA and SQIVND (reference sequence). The DNA of the CDR3 is TGTGCCAGTAGGAGTCAGCAAGCGGCTAGCAATCAGCCCCAGCATTTT. This encodes CASRSQQAASNQPQHF.

The table lists this clone with a few counts. This chain links TRBV11-3 with TRBJ2-7, with TRBD1 identical over 9 bases. From germline, CDR1 is SGHNT and CDR2 YENEEA. With V trimmed by 5 bases and J by 0 bases, 5 bases remained unmatched. This CDR3 has 15 amino acids. Here the CDR3 reads CASSPGTGSSYEQYF. In DNA, the CDR3 is TGTGCCAGCAGCCCCGGGACAGGGTCCTCCTACGAGCAGTACTTC.

J is TRBJ2-7 and V is TRBV5-1, with 11 bases aligning to TRBD1. CDR1 SGHRS and CDR2 YFSETQ come from the germline V gene. The CDR3 extends over 15 amino acids. Unmatched junction bases numbered 4, after V lost 4 bases and J lost 1 base. CDR3 nucleotide sequence: TGCGCCAGCAGCCCGGGACAGGGGGTATCCTACGAGCAGTACTTC. This encodes CASSPGQGVSYEQYF.